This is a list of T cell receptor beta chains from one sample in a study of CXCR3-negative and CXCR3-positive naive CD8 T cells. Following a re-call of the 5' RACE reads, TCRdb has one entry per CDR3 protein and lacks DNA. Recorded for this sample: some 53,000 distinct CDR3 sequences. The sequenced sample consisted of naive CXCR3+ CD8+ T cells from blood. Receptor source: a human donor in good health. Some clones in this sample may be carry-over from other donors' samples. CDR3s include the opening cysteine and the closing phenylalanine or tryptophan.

cdr3_aa: CATSSPGGRLNEQFF
cdr3_length: 15
v_call: TRBV15
j_call: TRBJ2-1

cdr3_aa: CASRQDEGEIAEAFF
cdr3_length: 15
v_call: TRBV14
j_call: TRBJ1-1

cdr3_aa: CASSPHGGETQYF
cdr3_length: 13
v_call: TRBV7-8
j_call: TRBJ2-5

cdr3_aa: CASTRPNSGANVLTF
cdr3_length: 15
v_call: TRBV6-2/TRBV6-3
j_call: TRBJ2-6

cdr3_aa: CSVPTGVPDTQYF
cdr3_length: 13
v_call: TRBV29-1
j_call: TRBJ2-3

cdr3_aa: CASRTGTARYQPQHF
cdr3_length: 15
v_call: TRBV6-2/TRBV6-3
j_call: TRBJ1-5

cdr3_aa: CASSPDSLSNQPQHF
cdr3_length: 15
v_call: TRBV21-1
j_call: TRBJ1-5

cdr3_aa: CASSLVGQGYNEQFF
cdr3_length: 15
v_call: TRBV5-1
j_call: TRBJ2-1

cdr3_aa: CASSLSLALQETQYF
cdr3_length: 15
v_call: TRBV7-2
j_call: TRBJ2-5

cdr3_aa: CASSLAGVPEAFF
cdr3_length: 13
v_call: TRBV7-6
j_call: TRBJ1-1

cdr3_aa: CSAAETRLPYGYTF
cdr3_length: 14
v_call: TRBV20-1
j_call: TRBJ1-2

cdr3_aa: CASALTGGAGTGELFF
cdr3_length: 16
v_call: TRBV7-9
j_call: TRBJ2-2

cdr3_aa: CASSQEAGVTGELFF
cdr3_length: 15
v_call: TRBV3-1
j_call: TRBJ2-2

cdr3_aa: CASSSTGTSGGTYEQYF
cdr3_length: 17
v_call: TRBV7-9
j_call: TRBJ2-7

cdr3_aa: CAIWAPSYNEQFF
cdr3_length: 13
v_call: TRBV25-1
j_call: TRBJ2-1

cdr3_aa: CASSSPSGIRETQYF
cdr3_length: 15
v_call: TRBV7-2
j_call: TRBJ2-5

cdr3_aa: CASSSSTKSDSNQPQHF
cdr3_length: 17
v_call: TRBV7-9
j_call: TRBJ1-5

cdr3_aa: CASSVGNQPQHF
cdr3_length: 12
v_call: TRBV9
j_call: TRBJ1-5

cdr3_aa: CASSLDSANTGELFF
cdr3_length: 15
v_call: TRBV7-7
j_call: TRBJ2-2

cdr3_aa: CSVGLAGGLQSGQFF
cdr3_length: 15
v_call: TRBV29-1
j_call: TRBJ2-1